What follows are 8 T cell receptor beta chains derived from one specimen sequenced in a study of lymphopenia after photon versus proton radiotherapy. Assay: immunoSEQ multiplex PCR; the TCRdb copy retains only in-frame clones and omits some. The data contain more than 70,000 clones, around 83% of them singletons. The specimen was peripheral blood, collected from a patient treated with proton-based radiotherapy. These receptors were taken from a man aged 60-69 years with pancreatic cancer.

The chain joins TRBV7-8 to TRBJ2-2, with 7 bases matching TRBD2. V was clipped by 2 bases and J by 3 bases; unmatched bases: 9. The CDR3 extends over 17 amino acids. Germline V gives CDR1 SGHVS, CDR2 FQNEAQ. The CDR3 DNA reads as TGTGCCAGCAGCTTAAGGGGTCTAGCGGCCTACACCGGGGAGCTGTTTTTT. Amino acid sequence: CASSLRGLAAYTGELFF.

This clone was found a few times. The chain uses TRBV6-5 and TRBJ2-1, with 8 bases that match TRBD1. CDR1 and CDR2 (germline): MNHEY, SVGAGI. V gave up 0 bases and J gave up 7 bases; unmatched junction bases: 8. The CDR3 totals 16 residues. The DNA of the CDR3 is TGTGCCAGCAGTTACTCGTTGTCAGGGGGCCAGAATGAGCAGTTCTTC. It translates to CASSYSLSGGQNEQFF.

The chain employs TRBV5-1 and TRBJ1-1, with 9 bases that match TRBD1. Germline V gene data show CDR1 as SGHRS and CDR2 as YFSETQ. This CDR3 has 15 amino acids. V shed 0 bases and J 1 base; nucleotides not matched to a gene: 1. This CDR3 is CASSLGDRANTEAFF. The CDR3 DNA is TGCGCCAGCAGCTTGGGGGACAGGGCGAACACTGAAGCTTTCTTT.

The V and J genes are TRBV4-1 and TRBJ1-2; 8 bases line up with TRBD1. Looked up from germline, CDR1 is MGHRA and CDR2 is YSYEKL. Unmatched junction bases numbered 18, after V lost 4 bases and J lost 8 bases. The CDR3 contains 17 residues. The CDR3 region has the DNA TGCGCCAGCAGCCCAGCCCTTGCACACAGGGGGTGGAAAGGCTACACCTTC. It encodes CASSPALAHRGWKGYTF.

This chain joins TRBV6-5 and TRBJ2-7; D is ambiguous. The CDR3 length is 14 residues. Germline CDR1 reads MNHEY; CDR2 reads SVGAGI. Trimming removed 6 bases from V and 2 bases from J, with 14 bases in between. The CDR3 DNA sequence: TGTGCCAGCAGCTTACTTAACGGAGCCTACGAGCAGTACTTC. This codes for CASSLLNGAYEQYF.

A single count supports this clone. The rearrangement joins TRBV11-3 to TRBJ2-7, with D possibly TRBD1 on 6 matching bases. The length of the CDR3 is 14 residues. V lost 4 bases, J lost 4 bases, and 14 bases lay in between. Germline values: CDR1 SGHNT, CDR2 YENEEA. The CDR3 DNA sequence: TGTGCCAGCAGCTCGCTCGGACAGCAATACGAGCAGTACTTC. Its translation is CASSSLGQQYEQYF.

As concerns this clone: A junction end diverges from the germline sequence, so it may reflect a read error. The chain couples TRBV7-7 to TRBJ2-3, with 7 nucleotides matching TRBD2. Germline V gene data show CDR1 as SSHAT and CDR2 as FNYEAQ (reference sequence). The CDR3 has 16 amino acids. Written as DNA, the CDR3 is TGTGCTAGCAGCTTAGGGACTACCAACACCGAAGATACGCAGTATTTT. Its protein product is CASSLGTTNTEDTQYF. The full variable domain, completed using reference TRBV7-7 and TRBJ2-3, is GAGVSQSPRYKVTKRGQDVTLRCDPISSHATLYWYQQALGQGPEFLTYFNYEAQPDKSGLPSDRFSAERPEGSISTLTIQRTEQRDSAMYRCASSLGTTNTEDTQYFGPGTRLTVL.

V and J are TRBV5-4 and TRBJ2-7, with TRBD1 matching 7 bases. The length of the CDR3 is 16 residues. Per the germline V gene, CDR1 is SGHNT and CDR2 is YYREEE (reference sequence). J was trimmed by 0 bases and V by 3 bases; bases with no gene match: 9. DNA for the CDR3: TGTGCCAGCAGCTCCGTGCCTGGGACAGCCTCCTACGAGCAGTACTTC. Encoded protein: CASSSVPGTASYEQYF.